What follows are 21 T cell receptor beta chains derived from one specimen sequenced in a study of CD8+CD57+ T cells in acquired aplastic anemia. TCR beta VDJ combinations and CDR3 sequences were profiled from genomic DNA. TCRdb ran MiXCR on the reads and lists one entry per CDR3 protein. The sample shows 160,000 or so distinct CDR3 sequences, around 48% of them seen only once. Sequenced patients had shown CD8+CD57+ cell expansion by flow cytometry. The sequenced sample was sorted CD4+, CD8+, or CD8+CD57+ T cells (not recorded which) from PBMCs. The receptors here all came from a human donor with aplastic anemia.

This clonotype has a single count. This clone may be a read error of a much larger clone one base away. This sequence joins TRBV6-4 and TRBJ2-1, with 7 bases matching TRBD2. Germline CDR1 is MRHNA and CDR2 is SNTAGT. The CDR3 is made up of 15 amino acids. V dropped 6 bases and J dropped 9; count of bases not matched to a gene: 14. CDR3 nucleotides: TGTGCCAGCAGCGACGGCGGGAGCACATCCAGTGAGCAGTTCTTC. Translation: CASSDGGSTSSEQFF.

The V call is TRBV15, the J call TRBJ2-7; 10 nucleotides agree with TRBD1. Unmatched junction bases numbered 4, after V lost 1 base and J lost 1 base. Germline V lookup: CDR1 LNHNV, CDR2 YYDKDF (reference sequence). The CDR3 covers 16 residues. DNA for the CDR3: TGTGCCACCAGCAGAGGTGGGACAGGGGTTTCCTACGAGCAGTACTTC. Residues: CATSRGGTGVSYEQYF.

CDR3 coding DNA: TGTGCCAGCAGTGACCCCGCTAAGACAGAAGCCTACGAGCAGTACTTC. It yields the protein CASSDPAKTEAYEQYF. This rearrangement joins TRBV25-1 to TRBJ2-7; D may be TRBD1 (5 bases). V was clipped by 3 bases and J by 2 bases, with 17 bases between them. The CDR3 sequence is 16 residues long. Germline V gives CDR1 MGHDK, CDR2 SYGVNS.

This chain uses TRBV7-2 with TRBJ2-7, with TRBD1 identical over 10 bases. Trimming removed 5 bases from V and 2 bases from J; junction bases left unmatched: 6. Germline lookup yields CDR1 SGHTA and CDR2 FQGNSA. The CDR3 loop spans 15 amino acids. CDR3 loop: CASSQGTGEAYEQYF. Here the CDR3 DNA reads TGTGCCAGCAGCCAAGGGACAGGGGAGGCCTACGAGCAGTACTTC.

This clonotype was observed at least ten times. The CDR3 DNA follows: TGTGCCAGCAGTTACACACAGGGACCTGCCTACGAGCAGTACTTC. Amino acids: CASSYTQGPAYEQYF. V and J are TRBV6-5 and TRBJ2-7; a weak D match, TRBD1 (6 bases). This CDR3 has 15 amino acids. Trimming pared 2 bases from V and 2 bases from J, leaving 13 bases between. CDR1 is MNHEY, CDR2 SVGAGI, per germline.

CDR3 residues: CASSLGESYEQYF. The CDR3 DNA is TGTGCCAGCAGCTTGGGTGAGTCCTACGAGCAGTACTTC. This chain links TRBV7-9 with TRBJ2-7; D ambiguous. Trimming took off 3 bases at V and 1 base at J, with 7 bases between the two ends. This CDR3 is built from 13 residues. Germline loops: CDR1 SEHNR, CDR2 FQNEAQ (reference sequence). The full variable domain, with the rest looked up from reference TRBV7-9 and TRBJ2-7, is DTGVSQNPRHKITKRGQNVTFRCDPISEHNRLYWYRQTLGQGPEFLTYFQNEAQLEKSRLLSDRFSAERPKGSFSTLEIQRTEQGDSAMYLCASSLGESYEQYFGPGTRLTVT.

A word on this clonotype: Sequence at one end of the junction differs from germline and may be a read error. The chain employs TRBV12-3 or TRBV12-4 and TRBJ1-1, with a weak D call TRBD1 (5 bases). The CDR3 is 14 amino acids. In DNA form, the CDR3 reads TGTACCAGCATAGGGGAGGGGATGAGCACTGAAGCTTTCTTT. This sequence encodes CTSIGEGMSTEAFF.

The sample holds one count of this clonotype. The chain has TRBV3-1 and TRBJ2-7; tentative D call: TRBD1 (6 bases). The CDR3 consists of 15 residues. Germline V gives CDR1 LGHDT, CDR2 YNNKEL (reference sequence). With 1 base removed from V and 3 bases from J, the gap between germline ends came to 13 bases. The CDR3 protein is CASSQGQVLGYEQYF. The CDR3 DNA follows: TGTGCCAGCAGCCAAGGACAGGTTCTAGGCTACGAGCAGTACTTC.

Of note for this clonotype: A much larger clone differs by one base, so this may be a read error. No conserved phenylalanine or tryptophan is present at the end of the CDR3, so a read error is the likely explanation. The gene calls are TRBV5-5 and TRBJ1-1; D remains unclear. Germline V lookup: CDR1 SGHKS, CDR2 YYEKEE (reference sequence). The CDR3 has 14 amino acids. The DNA of the CDR3 is TGTGCCAACAGCCCGGTGAAGGGCCCCACTGAAGCTTTCCTT. Its protein is CANSPVKGPTEAFL.

The chain carries TRBV25-1 and TRBJ1-2, with 8 bases fitting TRBD1. The germline V gene encodes CDR1 MGHDK and CDR2 SYGVNS. Trimming at V came to 3 bases and at J to 6 bases, leaving 6 bases not matched to a gene. This CDR3 spans 14 amino acids. The CDR3: CASSDVARGHGYTF. The CDR3 region has the DNA TGTGCCAGCAGTGACGTCGCCAGGGGGCATGGCTACACCTTC.

The chain links TRBV24-1 to TRBJ1-1; D is uncertain. The V end was cut by 4 bases, the J end by 4 bases, with 15 bases between. The CDR3 is made up of 15 amino acids. Per the germline V gene, CDR1 is KGHDR and CDR2 is SFDVKD. CDR3 nucleotides: TGTGCCACCAGTGAGGCCGGGAATTGGACCACTGAAGCTTTCTTT. Its translation: CATSEAGNWTTEAFF.

This clonotype was picked up many times. The CDR3 DNA follows: TGTGCCAGCAGCCCGTCCGGGGGTGCTGGAAACACCATATATTTT. Translating it yields CASSPSGGAGNTIYF. The chain uses TRBV14 and TRBJ1-3; weak D call: TRBD1 (5 bases). Germline lookup yields CDR1 SGHDN and CDR2 FVKESK. V dropped 4 bases and J dropped 2 bases, with 12 bases sitting between them. The CDR3 extends over 15 amino acids.

This clonotype was seen a few times. The chain employs TRBV7-2 and TRBJ1-1, with unresolved D. The CDR3 is 16 residues long. Germline values: CDR1 SGHTA, CDR2 FQGNSA. The V end lost 5 bases, the J end lost 2 bases, and 18 bases lay between the germline ends. This CDR3 reads CASSREGLVPNTEAFF. The CDR3 DNA is TGTGCCAGCAGCCGAGAGGGCCTTGTACCCAACACTGAAGCTTTCTTT.

This clonotype was counted ten times or more. CDR3 amino acids: CASRMTGGAETQYF. The CDR3 bases are TGTGCCAGTAGAATGACAGGGGGAGCGGAGACCCAGTACTTC. The chain joins TRBV19 to TRBJ2-5, with 9 bases aligning to TRBD1. Germline CDR1 reads LNHDA; CDR2 reads SQIVND (reference sequence). The CDR3 is made up of 14 amino acids. J lost 5 bases, V lost 6 bases, and 7 bases had no gene match.

This clonotype showed up just a few times. The chain combines TRBV10-3 with TRBJ2-5, with 13 bases matching TRBD2. The CDR3 is made up of 14 amino acids. The V gene end was trimmed by 10 bases and the J gene end by 5 bases; junction bases not matched to a gene: 7. The germline V gene has CDR1 ENHRY and CDR2 SYGVKD. The CDR3 bases are TGTGCCAGTCGGACTAGCGGGAGTTCGGAGACCCAGTACTTC. Translated, it gives CASRTSGSSETQYF.

The V gene is TRBV2, the J gene TRBJ2-7, with 10 positions matching TRBD1. The CDR3 is 12 amino acids. The V segment lost 10 bases and the J segment 2 bases; nucleotides outside the gene matches: 2. Germline CDR1 and CDR2: SNHLY and FYNNEI. In DNA, the CDR3 is TGTGCCACCGGACAGGGGGCCTACGAGCAGTACTTC. Translating it yields CATGQGAYEQYF.

To note about this clonotype: At one end, the junction sequence differs from germline, possibly due to a read error. The chain carries TRBV2 and TRBJ2-1, with TRBD2 identical over 9 bases. CDR1 and CDR2 from the germline V gene are SNHLY and FYNNEI. The CDR3 sequence is 14 residues long. CDR3 region: CASSGGGVPNGQFF. CDR3 sequence (DNA): TGTGCCAGCAGTGGCGGGGGGGTTCCCAATGGGCAGTTCTTC.

This clonotype was picked up a small number of times. The chain employs TRBV12-5 and TRBJ1-2; D is possibly TRBD1 (6 bases). CDR3 size: 19 residues. Trimming shortened V by 2 bases and J by 3 bases, and 25 bases separated the two germline ends. Germline CDR1 is LGHNT and CDR2 is FRNRAP. CDR3 protein: CASGLYPPASRGQDYGYTF. The DNA for the CDR3 is TGTGCTAGTGGTTTGTACCCCCCGGCGTCTCGGGGGCAGGACTATGGCTACACCTTC.

This clonotype was counted at least ten times. The chain recombines TRBV20-1 with TRBJ2-3; 10 bases line up with TRBD2. CDR1 and CDR2 (germline): DFQATT, SNEGSKA (reference sequence). V shed 6 bases and J 7 bases; nucleotides not matched to a gene: 10. This CDR3 has 14 residues. This CDR3 is CSAKSGGAQNTQYF. The DNA for the CDR3 is TGCAGTGCAAAGAGCGGGGGGGCCCAAAATACGCAGTATTTT.

The gene calls are TRBV19 and TRBJ2-5; possibly TRBD1 or TRBD2 for D (5 bases each). The germline V and J ends were trimmed by 6 bases and 6 bases, with 8 bases remaining between them. The length of the CDR3 is 11 residues. Germline values: CDR1 LNHDA, CDR2 SQIVND (reference sequence). The CDR3 DNA reads as TGTGCCAGTAGCCAGGGACAGACCCAGTACTTC. Translating gives CASSQGQTQYF.

V usage is TRBV2 and J usage is TRBJ1-2; the D is unclear. The length of the CDR3 is 12 residues. The V gene lost 9 bases and the J gene lost 7 bases, with 15 bases spanning the gap. Germline CDR1 SNHLY, CDR2 FYNNEI. The CDR3 region has the DNA TGTGCCAGTGGGGAGGACCGGCGTGGCTACACCTTC. Translated: CASGEDRRGYTF.